The TCR beta chain described here comes from a study of early T cells in non-severe SARS-CoV-2 infection. Study context: From unsorted whole blood, bulk RNA was sequenced, and the chains remained unpaired. Study-wide results and caveats: Sequences matched to VDJdb favored anti-spike CD8 responses, while private and CD4 specificities were missed.

Comments on this clonotype: The antigen remains unidentified.

The protocol attached unique molecular identifiers to individual cDNA molecules. From the 5' RACE reads, TCRdb called clonotypes with MiXCR, one entry per CDR3 protein. Among about 72,000 distinct CDR3 sequences, around 10% were seen once, and the ten largest hold roughly 7.5%. This material consisted of whole blood, taken at baseline. The TCR comes from an adult who was a healthcare worker with PCR-confirmed SARS-CoV-2 infection or an uninfected control (not recorded which).

CDR3 coding DNA: TGCGCCAGCAGCCCACGTGGACAGGGAAACACTGAAGCTTTCTTT. Its protein is CASSPRGQGNTEAFF. V gene TRBV4-3 combines with J gene TRBJ1-1, with 8 nucleotides matching TRBD1. Per germline, CDR1 LGHNA and CDR2 YSLEER. The CDR3 is 15 amino acids. The V and J ends lost 4 bases and 2 bases, in that order; junction bases with no gene match: 6.